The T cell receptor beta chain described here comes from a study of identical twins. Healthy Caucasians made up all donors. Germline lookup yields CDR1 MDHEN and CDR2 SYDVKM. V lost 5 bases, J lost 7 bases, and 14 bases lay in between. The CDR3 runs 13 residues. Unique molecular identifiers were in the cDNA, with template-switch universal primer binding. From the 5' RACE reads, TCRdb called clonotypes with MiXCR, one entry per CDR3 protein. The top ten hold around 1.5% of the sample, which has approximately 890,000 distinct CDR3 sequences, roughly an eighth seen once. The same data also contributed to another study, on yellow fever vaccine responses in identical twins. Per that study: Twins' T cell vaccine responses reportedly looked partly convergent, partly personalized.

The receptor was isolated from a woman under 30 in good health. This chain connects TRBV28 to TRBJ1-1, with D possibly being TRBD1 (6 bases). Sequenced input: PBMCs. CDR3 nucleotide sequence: TGTGCCAGCAGTACAGGGTTCTTGAATGAAGCTTTCTTT. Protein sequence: CASSTGFLNEAFF.